The 4 T cell receptor beta chains given below trace back to one sample, sequenced in a study of shared clonotypes between healthy human individuals. The naive CD8 subset, CD45RO-negative cells positively selected for CCR7, excluded terminally differentiated effector memory CD45RA+ cells. Profiled with immunoSEQ multiplex PCR; TCRdb holds only in-frame clones, not every one. The data show about 2,100,000 clones, 90% to 95% seen once. Sequenced material: naive CD8+ T cells from PBMCs. These TCRs come from a young man in good health. Some clones in this sample may be carry-over from other donors' samples.

The V call is TRBV27, the J call TRBJ1-1, with 7 bases matching TRBD1. This CDR3 is built from 14 residues. V was pared by 3 bases and J by 8 bases, with 9 bases of the junction left unmatched. Germline V gene sequence: CDR1 MNHEY, CDR2 SMNVEV (reference sequence). The CDR3 sequence is CASSFRGRLHEAFF. Written as DNA, the CDR3 is TGTGCCAGCAGTTTTAGGGGGCGGCTCCACGAAGCTTTCTTT.

This chain links TRBV4-1 with TRBJ2-7; D not certain. The CDR3 is 17 amino acids. Trimming removed 1 base at V and 5 bases at J, with 21 bases between. CDR1 is MGHRA and CDR2 is YSYEKL in the germline V gene. CDR3: CASSQVIGYPVGDEQYF. In DNA, the CDR3 is TGCGCCAGCAGCCAAGTTATTGGCTACCCTGTTGGGGACGAGCAGTACTTC.

The gene calls are TRBV19 and TRBJ2-1, with TRBD2 matching over 10 bases. The CDR3 extends over 14 amino acids. The ends lost 6 bases at V and 3 bases at J; junction bases unmatched: 2. Germline CDR1 reads LNHDA; CDR2 reads SQIVND (reference sequence). The CDR3 is CASRLAGDYNEQFF. The CDR3 bases are TGTGCCAGTAGGCTAGCGGGAGACTACAATGAGCAGTTCTTC.

J is TRBJ2-7 and V is TRBV27, with a possible D match to TRBD2 (6 bases). Per germline, CDR1 MNHEY and CDR2 SMNVEV (reference sequence). The ends were cut back, 6 bases at V and 0 bases at J, with 15 bases in the middle. This CDR3 has 15 amino acids. The CDR3, as DNA: TGTGCCAGCAGCGACGGGGGACTGCCCTCCTACGAGCAGTACTTC. The encoded protein is CASSDGGLPSYEQYF.